This T cell receptor (beta chain) is from a study of cytomegalovirus exposure and HLA in healthy donors. With 60 Vbeta and 13 Jbeta primers, the PCR was carried out. Method: immunoSEQ multiplex PCR; TCRdb's copy keeps in-frame clones and lacks some. The sample shows approximately 240,000 clones, more than 75% of them seen only once. The V end was cut by 1 base, the J end by 8 bases, with 11 bases between. The CDR3 totals 13 residues. Germline CDR1 SEHNR, CDR2 FQNEAQ (reference sequence). This receptor was taken from a woman in her 40s in good health and CMV-seropositive. This chain joins TRBV7-9 and TRBJ1-2; D might be TRBD1 (5 bases). The sample consisted of PBMCs. In nucleotides, the CDR3 is TGTGCCAGCAGCTTAGACGGGGGAGGGGGCTACACCTTC. It is translated as CASSLDGGGGYTF.